Presented here are 23 T cell receptor beta chains from one specimen sequenced in a study of blood T cell repertoires in COVID-19. Sequencing was performed with immunoSEQ multiplex PCR; in TCRdb, only in-frame clones are kept and a portion is missing. The sample lists some 130,000 clones; about 88% were seen once. Material: PBMCs or T cells enriched from blood (not recorded which). All receptors come from a man aged 35-49 years with acute COVID-19.

J is TRBJ1-1 and V is TRBV2, with a weak D call TRBD1 (6 bases). V lost 5 bases and J 4 bases, leaving 20 bases between the germline ends. The CDR3 is made up of 16 amino acids. Germline V gene lookup returns CDR1 SNHLY and CDR2 FYNNEI. CDR3 DNA: TGTGCCAGCAGTCCGATCCAATGGGGGCAAGGCACTGAAGCTTTCTTT. Its protein product is CASSPIQWGQGTEAFF.

The gene calls are TRBV2 and TRBJ2-1; 11 nucleotides match TRBD2. Germline values: CDR1 SNHLY, CDR2 FYNNEI. The CDR3 is 17 amino acids. V was clipped by 3 bases and J by 0 bases; unmatched bases: 4. The CDR3 bases are TGTGCCAGCAGTGACGGGACTAGCGGATACTCCTACAATGAGCAGTTCTTC. It is translated as CASSDGTSGYSYNEQFF.

The chain joins TRBV9 to TRBJ2-7, with TRBD2 matching 10 bases. V lost 3 bases and J lost 10; bases outside the gene matches: 7. CDR1 is SGDLS, CDR2 YYNGEE, per germline. The CDR3 spans 13 residues. The CDR3: CASSGGAGGAQYF. In DNA form, the CDR3 reads TGTGCCAGCAGCGGGGGAGCGGGAGGGGCCCAGTACTTC.

The rearrangement uses TRBV27 and TRBJ2-2; D is unresolved. The CDR3 loop spans 15 amino acids. Germline loops: CDR1 MNHEY, CDR2 SMNVEV (reference sequence). Trimming removed 5 bases at V and 6 bases at J, with 16 bases between. In nucleotides, the CDR3 is TGTGCCAGCAGTGAGATCCCTTACCCCTCCGGGGAGCTGTTTTTT. This codes for CASSEIPYPSGELFF.

This chain links TRBV12-5 with TRBJ2-3; no clear D gene. Trimming cost V 6 bases and J 5 bases, with 9 bases left between them. There are 12 residues in the CDR3. Germline assignment: CDR1 LGHNT and CDR2 FRNRAP. CDR3 in amino acids: CASGPAGDTQYF. The CDR3 region has the DNA TGTGCTAGTGGACCTGCCGGAGATACGCAGTATTTT.

The chain uses TRBV28 and TRBJ2-1, with D perhaps TRBD2 (5 bases). The CDR3 consists of 16 residues. Per germline, CDR1 MDHEN and CDR2 SYDVKM. V lost 6 bases and J lost 5, with 20 bases in between. The CDR3 DNA is TGTGCCAGCAGCCCCGCCTGGAGGCGGCCGAACAATGAGCAGTTCTTC. Protein: CASSPAWRRPNNEQFF. The variable domain in full, with the rest retrieved from reference TRBV28 and TRBJ2-1, is DVKVTQSSRYLVKRTGEKVFLECVQDMDHENMFWYRQDPGLGLRLIYFSYDVKMKEKGDIPEGYSVSREKKERFSLILESASTNQTSMYLCASSPAWRRPNNEQFFGPGTRLTVL.

The V gene is TRBV7-3, the J gene TRBJ2-5; 8 bases map to TRBD2. CDR3 length equals 16 residues. V lost 2 bases to trimming and J lost 7 bases; unmatched junction nucleotides: 12. CDR1 and CDR2 (germline): SGHTA, FQGTGA. CDR3 bases: TGTGCCAGCAGCTTACTTCCTAGCGGGTCGGAGGGGACCCAGTACTTC. Protein sequence: CASSLLPSGSEGTQYF.

The genes are TRBV5-1 and TRBJ1-3, with 9 bases identical to TRBD1. J was trimmed by 8 bases and V by 0 bases; bases with no gene match: 6. In germline, CDR1 is SGHRS, CDR2 YFSETQ. This CDR3 has 15 amino acids. The CDR3 bases are TGCGCCAGCAGCTTGGATGGGACAGGGTTAGACACCATATATTTT. Residues: CASSLDGTGLDTIYF.

This chain connects TRBV10-3 to TRBJ1-2, with TRBD1 identical over 7 bases. V shed 10 bases, J shed 4 bases, and the junction held 9 bases outside the gene matches. Germline V gene data show CDR1 as ENHRY and CDR2 as SYGVKD. The CDR3 has 13 residues. The CDR3 bases are TGTGCCACTACGCAGGGGGAAGGCTATGGCTACACCTTC. It encodes CATTQGEGYGYTF.

The chain is built from TRBV5-1 and TRBJ1-4, with D maybe TRBD1 (5 bases). CDR1 and CDR2 (germline): SGHRS, YFSETQ. This CDR3 has 15 residues. V shed 4 bases and J shed 6 bases, with 16 bases lying between them. CDR3 nucleotides: TGCGCCAGCAGCCCTTCGGCCCCGGGGGATGAAAAACTGTTTTTT. Translating gives CASSPSAPGDEKLFF. Looking up the rest from reference TRBV5-1 and TRBJ1-4 gives the full variable domain: KAGVTQTPRYLIKTRGQQVTLSCSPISGHRSVSWYQQTPGQGLQFLFEYFSETQRNKGNFPGRFSGRQFSNSRSEMNVSTLELGDSALYLCASSPSAPGDEKLFFGSGTQLSVL.

The chain links TRBV19 to TRBJ2-3; TRBD2 matches 7 bases. Germline CDR1 LNHDA, CDR2 SQIVND (reference sequence). CDR3 size: 19 residues. Trimming took 5 bases from V and 2 from J; bases not matched to a gene: 19. The DNA of the CDR3 is TGTGCCAGTAGTCCCCTATTGGCTCGGGGCGGGAGTCACACAGATACGCAGTATTTT. Its translation: CASSPLLARGGSHTDTQYF.

This sequence joins TRBV6-5 and TRBJ1-5; 7 bases agree with TRBD1. The CDR3 covers 13 residues. The trim removed 7 bases at V and 4 bases at J, leaving 4 bases unmatched. Per the germline V gene, CDR1 is MNHEY and CDR2 is SVGAGI. CDR3 protein: CASTTTGNQPQHF. The CDR3 nucleotides are TGTGCCAGCACTACGACAGGGAATCAGCCCCAGCATTTT.

This chain connects TRBV2 to TRBJ1-1; D is unclear. In germline, CDR1 is SNHLY, CDR2 FYNNEI. The CDR3 is 15 residues long. Trimming left V 0 bases short and J 3 bases short, with 11 bases between. CDR3 protein: CASSEAEVADTEAFF. The CDR3 DNA follows: TGTGCCAGCAGTGAAGCTGAGGTAGCGGACACTGAAGCTTTCTTT.

The gene calls are TRBV30 and TRBJ2-7, with 8 bases aligning to TRBD1. Germline V gives CDR1 GTSNPN, CDR2 SVGIG (reference sequence). V was pared by 2 bases and J by 4 bases, with 1 base of the junction left unmatched. CDR3 length: 12 residues. DNA for the CDR3: TGTGCCTGGAGTTGGGACAGGTACGAGCAGTACTTC. This encodes CAWSWDRYEQYF.

The gene calls are TRBV2 and TRBJ2-4, with 15 bases matching TRBD2. Per the germline V gene, CDR1 is SNHLY and CDR2 is FYNNEI. Trimming at V came to 8 bases and at J to 13 bases, leaving 12 bases not matched to a gene. The CDR3 extends over 15 amino acids. CDR3: CASVPGLAGGGGQYF. The CDR3, as DNA: TGTGCCAGCGTCCCGGGACTAGCGGGAGGAGGAGGCCAGTACTTC.

To note about this clone: The same CDR3 arises from other DNA sequences in this sample as well. The chain joins TRBV6-1 to TRBJ2-2, with D uncertain. Germline CDR1 MNHNS, CDR2 SASEGT. The V end was cut by 2 bases, the J end by 4 bases, with 2 bases between. The CDR3 consists of 12 residues. The CDR3 DNA reads as TGTGCCAGCAGTGAACTCACCGGGGAGCTGTTTTTT. Translation: CASSELTGELFF.

This clone appeared once. V gene TRBV28 combines with J gene TRBJ1-2; D perhaps matches TRBD1 (5 bases). The length of the CDR3 is 13 residues. Deletions cut 6 bases from V and 5 bases from J, with 13 bases between. The germline CDR1 and CDR2 sequences are MDHEN and SYDVKM. DNA for the CDR3: TGTGCCAGCAGGGGAGGGACGGCTTATGGCTACACCTTC. Protein: CASRGGTAYGYTF.

The rearrangement joins TRBV24-1 to TRBJ1-5; the match to TRBD1 covers 10 bases. In germline, CDR1 is KGHDR, CDR2 SFDVKD. The CDR3 totals 15 residues. V trimming: 7 bases; J trimming: 6 bases; junction bases outside the gene matches: 8. The CDR3 nucleotides are TGTGCCACCAGCCTCGGGACAGGGGTAGGTCAGCCCCAGCATTTT. Protein product: CATSLGTGVGQPQHF.

This chain uses TRBV7-2 with TRBJ2-1, with a tentative D call TRBD2 (6 bases). The germline gives CDR1 SGHTA, CDR2 FQGNSA. V was trimmed by 0 bases and J by 6 bases, leaving 12 bases between them. The CDR3 is 15 residues long. Written as DNA, the CDR3 is TGTGCCAGCAGCTTAGCCCCTTCTAGCGTCAATGAGCAGTTCTTC. It translates to CASSLAPSSVNEQFF.

The chain combines TRBV10-3 with TRBJ1-3, with TRBD1 identical over 11 bases. The CDR3 runs 14 residues. Trimming at V came to 10 bases and at J to 6 bases, leaving 8 bases not matched to a gene. CDR1 is ENHRY, CDR2 SYGVKD, per germline. CDR3 sequence (DNA): TGTGCCAGCTACCACGGACAGGGGGCAAACACCATATATTTT. It is translated as CASYHGQGANTIYF.

The V gene is TRBV3-1 (or the pseudogene TRBV3-2), the J gene TRBJ1-1; no firm D call. The V end lost 0 bases, the J end lost 1 base, and 9 bases lay between the germline ends. The CDR3 spans 15 residues. Germline V gene sequence: CDR1 LGHDT, CDR2 YNNKEL (reference sequence). In nucleotides, the CDR3 is TGTGCCAGCAGCCAAGATTTGAGGAGGAACACTGAAGCTTTCTTT. Its protein is CASSQDLRRNTEAFF.

The V gene is TRBV30, the J gene TRBJ2-1; 15 bases map to TRBD2. Germline V gives CDR1 GTSNPN, CDR2 SVGIG (reference sequence). Trimming removed 0 bases from V and 5 bases from J; junction bases left unmatched: 5. This CDR3 contains 17 residues. The DNA of the CDR3 is TGTGCCTGGAGTGTATACCGGACTAGCGGGGGGGACAATGAGCAGTTCTTC. It yields the protein CAWSVYRTSGGDNEQFF.

This clone was counted a few times. The chain carries TRBV18 and TRBJ1-2; weak D call: TRBD1 (5 bases). Germline CDR1 is KGHSH and CDR2 is LQKENI. The CDR3 sequence is 15 residues long. Trimming removed 6 bases from V and 4 bases from J, with 18 bases in between. CDR3: CASSYSGTFFYGYTF. CDR3 coding DNA: TGTGCCAGCTCGTACTCGGGGACTTTCTTCTATGGCTACACCTTC.